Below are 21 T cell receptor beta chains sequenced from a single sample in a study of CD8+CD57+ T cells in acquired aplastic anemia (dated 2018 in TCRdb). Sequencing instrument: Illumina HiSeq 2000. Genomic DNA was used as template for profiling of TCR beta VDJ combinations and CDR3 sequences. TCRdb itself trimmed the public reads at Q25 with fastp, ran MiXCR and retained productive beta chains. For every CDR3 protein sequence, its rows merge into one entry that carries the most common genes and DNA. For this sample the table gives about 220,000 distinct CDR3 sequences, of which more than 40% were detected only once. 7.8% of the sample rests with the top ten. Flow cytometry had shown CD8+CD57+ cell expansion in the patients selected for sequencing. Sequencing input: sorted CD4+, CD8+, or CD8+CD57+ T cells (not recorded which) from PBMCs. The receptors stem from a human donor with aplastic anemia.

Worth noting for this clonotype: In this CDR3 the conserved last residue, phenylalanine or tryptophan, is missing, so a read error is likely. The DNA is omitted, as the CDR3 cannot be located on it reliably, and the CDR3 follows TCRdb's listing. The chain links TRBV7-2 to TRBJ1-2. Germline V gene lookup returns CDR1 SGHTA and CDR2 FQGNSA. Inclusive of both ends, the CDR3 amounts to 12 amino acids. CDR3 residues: CASSQDHREAPV.

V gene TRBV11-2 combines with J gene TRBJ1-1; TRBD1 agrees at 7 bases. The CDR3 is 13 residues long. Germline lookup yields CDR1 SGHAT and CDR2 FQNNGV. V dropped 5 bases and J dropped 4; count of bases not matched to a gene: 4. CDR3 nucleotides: TGTGCCAGCAGCGTAGGGGGCTTCACTGAAGCTTTCTTT. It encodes CASSVGGFTEAFF.

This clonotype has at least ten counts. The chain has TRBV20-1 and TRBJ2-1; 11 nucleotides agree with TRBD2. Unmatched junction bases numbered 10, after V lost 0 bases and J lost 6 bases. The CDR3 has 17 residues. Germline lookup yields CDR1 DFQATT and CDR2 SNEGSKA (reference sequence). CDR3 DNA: TGCAGTGCTAGAGATCACGGTAGCGGGAGGGCCCTCAATGAGCAGTTCTTC. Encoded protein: CSARDHGSGRALNEQFF.

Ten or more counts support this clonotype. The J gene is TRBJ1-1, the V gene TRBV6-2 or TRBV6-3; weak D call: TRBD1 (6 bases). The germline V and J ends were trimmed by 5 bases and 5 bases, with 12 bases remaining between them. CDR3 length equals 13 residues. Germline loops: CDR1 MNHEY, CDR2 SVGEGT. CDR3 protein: CASSVRGHTEAFF. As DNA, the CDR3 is TGTGCCAGCAGTGTCAGGGGCCATACTGAAGCTTTCTTT.

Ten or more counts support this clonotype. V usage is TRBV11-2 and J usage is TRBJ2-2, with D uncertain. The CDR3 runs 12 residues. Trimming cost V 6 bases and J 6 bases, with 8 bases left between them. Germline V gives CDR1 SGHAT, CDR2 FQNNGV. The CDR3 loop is CASSSSAGELFF. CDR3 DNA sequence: TGTGCCAGCAGTTCGTCAGCCGGGGAGCTGTTTTTT.

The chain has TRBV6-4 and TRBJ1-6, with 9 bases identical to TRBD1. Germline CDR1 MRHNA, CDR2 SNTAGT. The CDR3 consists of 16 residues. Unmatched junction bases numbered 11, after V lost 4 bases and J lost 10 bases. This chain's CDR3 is CASSATGDRAFSPLHF. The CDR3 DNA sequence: TGTGCCAGCAGTGCCACCGGGGACAGGGCCTTCTCACCCCTCCACTTT.

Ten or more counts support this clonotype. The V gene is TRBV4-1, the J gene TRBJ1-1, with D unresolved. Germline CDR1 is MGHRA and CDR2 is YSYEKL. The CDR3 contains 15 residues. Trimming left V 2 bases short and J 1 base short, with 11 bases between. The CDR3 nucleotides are TGCGCCAGCAGCCAATTTTCGGATAGGAACACTGAAGCTTTCTTT. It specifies CASSQFSDRNTEAFF.

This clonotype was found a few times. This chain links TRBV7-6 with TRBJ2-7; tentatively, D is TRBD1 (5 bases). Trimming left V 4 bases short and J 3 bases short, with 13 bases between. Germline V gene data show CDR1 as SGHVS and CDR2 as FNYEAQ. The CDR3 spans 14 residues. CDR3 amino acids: CASSSGIGSYEQYF. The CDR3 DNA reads TGTGCCAGCAGCTCAGGGATTGGCAGCTACGAGCAGTACTTC.

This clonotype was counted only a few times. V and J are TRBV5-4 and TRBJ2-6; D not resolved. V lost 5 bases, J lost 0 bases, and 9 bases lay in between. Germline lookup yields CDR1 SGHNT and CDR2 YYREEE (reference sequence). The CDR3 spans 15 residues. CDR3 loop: CASSRPVSGANVLTF. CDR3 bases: TGTGCCAGCAGTCGGCCGGTCTCTGGGGCCAACGTCCTGACTTTC.

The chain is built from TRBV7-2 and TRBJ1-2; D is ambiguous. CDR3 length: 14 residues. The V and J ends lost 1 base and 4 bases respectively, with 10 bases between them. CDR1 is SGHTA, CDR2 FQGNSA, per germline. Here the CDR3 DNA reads TGTGCCAGCAGCTTAGATACGGCAGCCTATGGCTACACCTTC. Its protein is CASSLDTAAYGYTF. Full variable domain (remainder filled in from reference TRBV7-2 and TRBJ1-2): GAGVSQSPSNKVTEKGKDVELRCDPISGHTALYWYRQSLGQGLEFLIYFQGNSAPDKSGLPSDRFSAERTGGSVSTLTIQRTQQEDSAVYLCASSLDTAAYGYTFGSGTRLTVV.

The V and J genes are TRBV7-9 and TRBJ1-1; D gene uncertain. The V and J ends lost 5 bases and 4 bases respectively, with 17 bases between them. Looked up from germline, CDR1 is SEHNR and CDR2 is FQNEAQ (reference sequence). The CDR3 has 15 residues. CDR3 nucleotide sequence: TGTGCCAGCAGCCGGGCCGAGGGTTGGACCACTGAAGCTTTCTTT. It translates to CASSRAEGWTTEAFF.

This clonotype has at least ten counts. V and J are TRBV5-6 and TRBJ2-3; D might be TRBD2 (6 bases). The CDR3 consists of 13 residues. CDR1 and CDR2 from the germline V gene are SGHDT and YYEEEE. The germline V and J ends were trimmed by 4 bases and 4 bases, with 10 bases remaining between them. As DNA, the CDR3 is TGTGCCAGCAGCAAAACTAGCCCAGATACGCAGTATTTT. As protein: CASSKTSPDTQYF.

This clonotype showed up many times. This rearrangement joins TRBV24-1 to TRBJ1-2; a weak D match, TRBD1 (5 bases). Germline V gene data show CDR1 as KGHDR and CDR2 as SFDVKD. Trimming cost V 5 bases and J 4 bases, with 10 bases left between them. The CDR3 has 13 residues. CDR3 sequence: CATSVAGTYGYTF. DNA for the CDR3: TGTGCCACCAGTGTAGCAGGGACCTATGGCTACACCTTC.

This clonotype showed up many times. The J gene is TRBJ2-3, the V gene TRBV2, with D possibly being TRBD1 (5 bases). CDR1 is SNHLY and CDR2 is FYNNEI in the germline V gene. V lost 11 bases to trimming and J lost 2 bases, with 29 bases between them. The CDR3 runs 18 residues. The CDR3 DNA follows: TGTGCCGGCGAGCCGCAGGGAACGCGGCCCCCCGCCACAGATACGCAGTATTTT. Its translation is CAGEPQGTRPPATDTQYF.

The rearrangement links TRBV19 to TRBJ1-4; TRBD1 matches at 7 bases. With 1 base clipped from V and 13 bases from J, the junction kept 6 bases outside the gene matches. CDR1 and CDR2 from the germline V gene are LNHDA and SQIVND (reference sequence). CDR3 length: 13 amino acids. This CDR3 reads CASSIGRQGGLFF. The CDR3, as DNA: TGTGCCAGTAGTATAGGACGACAGGGCGGACTGTTTTTT.

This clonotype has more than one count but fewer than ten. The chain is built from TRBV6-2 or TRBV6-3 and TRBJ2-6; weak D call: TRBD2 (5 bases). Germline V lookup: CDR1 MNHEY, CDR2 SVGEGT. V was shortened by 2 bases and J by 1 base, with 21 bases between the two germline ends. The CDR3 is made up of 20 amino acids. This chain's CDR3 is CASSYAPWRAYESGANVLTF. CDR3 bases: TGTGCCAGCAGTTACGCCCCCTGGCGGGCTTACGAGTCTGGGGCCAACGTCCTGACTTTC.

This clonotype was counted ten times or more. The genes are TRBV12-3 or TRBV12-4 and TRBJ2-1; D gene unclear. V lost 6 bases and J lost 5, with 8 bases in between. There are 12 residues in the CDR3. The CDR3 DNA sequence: TGTGCCAGCAGCCGACCACACAATGAGCAGTTCTTC. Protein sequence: CASSRPHNEQFF.

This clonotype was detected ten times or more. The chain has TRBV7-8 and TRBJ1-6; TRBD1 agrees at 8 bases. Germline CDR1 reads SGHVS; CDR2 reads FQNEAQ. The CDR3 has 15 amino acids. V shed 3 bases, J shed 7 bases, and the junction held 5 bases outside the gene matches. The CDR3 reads CASSLDRARNSPLHF. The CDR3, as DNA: TGTGCCAGCAGCTTGGACAGGGCGCGGAATTCACCCCTCCACTTT.

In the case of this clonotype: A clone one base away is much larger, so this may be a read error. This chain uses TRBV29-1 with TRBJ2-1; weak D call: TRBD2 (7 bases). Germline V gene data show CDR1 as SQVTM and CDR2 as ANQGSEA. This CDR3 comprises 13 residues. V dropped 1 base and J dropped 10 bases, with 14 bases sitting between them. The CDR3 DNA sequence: TGCAGCGTTGAAGCGGGGGGCTCCTACGAGCAGTTCTTC. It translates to CSVEAGGSYEQFF.

This CDR3 is CASSDRVSYEQYF. CDR3 coding DNA: TGTGCCAGCAGCGATCGGGTTTCCTACGAGCAGTACTTC. The chain has TRBV2 and TRBJ2-7, with D unclear. The length of the CDR3 is 13 residues. With 6 bases removed from V and 1 base from J, the gap between germline ends came to 10 bases. The germline V gene has CDR1 SNHLY and CDR2 FYNNEI.

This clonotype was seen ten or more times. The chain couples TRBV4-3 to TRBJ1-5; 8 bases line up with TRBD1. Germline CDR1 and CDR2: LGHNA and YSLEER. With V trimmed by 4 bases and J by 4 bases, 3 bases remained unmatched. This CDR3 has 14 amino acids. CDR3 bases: TGCGCCAGCAGCCGGGACAGGACTAATCAGCCCCAGCATTTT. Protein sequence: CASSRDRTNQPQHF.